This T cell receptor beta chain was recovered during a study of T cell responses to AZD1222 COVID-19 vaccine. Comments on this clone: The antigen is undetermined.

The study, taken as a whole, reports: Females made up more of the donors, who were largely white British, and clonal diversity may have come out too low. Vaccination with two AZD1222 doses was followed by a rise in Spike-specific TCR breadth and depth.

Profiled with immunoSEQ multiplex PCR; TCRdb holds only in-frame clones, not every one. The table shows around 45,000 clones, with roughly 75% occurring only once. The CDR3 covers 13 residues. V lost 3 bases, J lost 5 bases, and 10 bases lay in between. Germline-derived CDR1 and CDR2 are SGHNT and YENEEA. This specimen consisted of peripheral blood, obtained 28 days after the second dose of the MenACWY control vaccine. The chain uses TRBV11-3 and TRBJ1-1, with D unclear. The sequence derives from an adult who received the MenACWY meningococcal vaccine as a control. CDR3 region: CASSFSRVTEAFF. Here the CDR3 DNA reads TGTGCCAGCAGCTTTTCTCGTGTTACTGAAGCTTTCTTT.